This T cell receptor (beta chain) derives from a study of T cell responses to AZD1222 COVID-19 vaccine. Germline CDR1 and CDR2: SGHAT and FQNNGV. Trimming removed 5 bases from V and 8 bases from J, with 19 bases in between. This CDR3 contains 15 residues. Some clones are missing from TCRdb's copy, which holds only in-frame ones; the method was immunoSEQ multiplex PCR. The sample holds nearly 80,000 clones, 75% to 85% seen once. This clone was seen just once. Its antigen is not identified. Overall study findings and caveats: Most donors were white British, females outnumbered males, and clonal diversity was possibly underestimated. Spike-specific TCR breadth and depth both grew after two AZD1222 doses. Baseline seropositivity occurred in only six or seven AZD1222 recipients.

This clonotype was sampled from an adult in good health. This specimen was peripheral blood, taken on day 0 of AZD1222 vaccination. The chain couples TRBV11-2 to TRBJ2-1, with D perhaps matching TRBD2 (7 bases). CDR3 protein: CASSPPVRGHYEQFF. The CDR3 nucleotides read TGTGCCAGCAGCCCCCCAGTGCGGGGGCACTATGAGCAGTTCTTC.